A single sample is the source of the 23 T cell receptor beta chains below, sequenced in a study of cytomegalovirus exposure and HLA in healthy donors. Primers: 60 Vbeta forward and 13 Jbeta reverse. Generated by immunoSEQ multiplex PCR, the TCRdb table keeps only in-frame clones and is missing some. In the table there are 150,000 to 200,000 clones, 75% to 85% of which are singletons. What was sequenced was PBMCs. The receptors stem from a man aged 50 to 60 in good health and CMV-seropositive.

Only a few counts were recorded for this clone. The genes are TRBV11-2 and TRBJ1-4, with TRBD1 matching 8 bases. Germline V CDR1 and CDR2: SGHAT, FQNNGV. The CDR3 has 15 amino acids. V gave up 5 bases and J gave up 4 bases; unmatched junction bases: 6. The CDR3 nucleotides are TGTGCCAGCAGCGTCGGGACAGGATATAATGAAAAACTGTTTTTT. As protein: CASSVGTGYNEKLFF.

CDR3 in amino acids: CASSFRDAGNYGYTF. CDR3 bases: TGTGCCAGCAGCTTTAGGGATGCAGGGAACTATGGCTACACCTTC. J is TRBJ1-2 and V is TRBV5-6; D is perhaps TRBD1 (5 bases). Per germline, CDR1 SGHDT and CDR2 YYEEEE. The CDR3 length is 15 residues. Trimming took off 2 bases at V and 2 bases at J, with 13 bases between the two ends.

This clone appeared a single time. The chain joins TRBV6-1 to TRBJ1-3; 10 bases map to TRBD1. The CDR3 has 15 amino acids. The germline gives CDR1 MNHNS, CDR2 SASEGT. The V segment lost 5 bases and the J segment 8 bases; nucleotides outside the gene matches: 9. In nucleotides, the CDR3 is TGTGCCAGCAGTAGTTCCGGGACAGGGGTGGACACCATATATTTT. Encoded protein: CASSSSGTGVDTIYF.

V usage is TRBV4-1 and J usage is TRBJ2-5, with TRBD1 matching over 7 bases. This CDR3 is 16 amino acids long. The junction had 9 bases not matched to a gene; V was cut back by 0 bases and J by 5 bases. Germline V gene data show CDR1 as MGHRA and CDR2 as YSYEKL. CDR3 loop: CASSQDGDRVGETQYF. CDR3 DNA: TGCGCCAGCAGCCAAGATGGAGACAGGGTGGGGGAGACCCAGTACTTC.

V is TRBV6-6 and J is TRBJ1-1; possibly TRBD1 for D (6 bases). Trimming removed 8 bases from V and 1 base from J, with 11 bases in between. Looked up from germline, CDR1 is MNHNY and CDR2 is SVGAGI (reference sequence). The CDR3 is made up of 13 amino acids. The CDR3 loop reads CASHGQSNTEAFF. CDR3 sequence (DNA): TGTGCCAGCCATGGACAGTCGAACACTGAAGCTTTCTTT.

The J gene is TRBJ2-5, the V gene TRBV19; 8 nucleotides line up with TRBD2. The CDR3 loop spans 14 amino acids. V was pared by 7 bases and J by 7 bases, with 11 bases of the junction left unmatched. Germline CDR1 reads LNHDA; CDR2 reads SQIVND (reference sequence). CDR3 nucleotides: TGTGCCAGTAAAATCCGGGGGGGCCTGGGGACCCAGTACTTC. This gives the protein CASKIRGGLGTQYF.

The chain has TRBV6-1 and TRBJ2-7, with TRBD2 identical over 7 bases. The CDR3 sequence is 14 residues long. Germline V gene data show CDR1 as MNHNS and CDR2 as SASEGT. The CDR3 DNA sequence: TGTGCCAGCAGAGAAGCGGGGAGCTCCTACGAGCAGTACGTC. As protein: CASREAGSSYEQYV.

The chain uses TRBV4-2 and TRBJ1-3; D might be TRBD1 (5 bases). V dropped 1 base and J dropped 8 bases, with 9 bases sitting between them. The germline gives CDR1 LGHNA, CDR2 YNFKEQ. The CDR3 loop spans 13 amino acids. The CDR3 spells CASSQVGGDTIYF. The CDR3, as DNA: TGTGCCAGCAGCCAAGTCGGGGGGGACACCATATATTTT.

A single count supports this clone. The chain is built from TRBV2 and TRBJ2-1; TRBD1 might be the D (5 bases). CDR3 length equals 15 residues. Germline CDR1 SNHLY, CDR2 FYNNEI. The V gene lost 8 bases and the J gene lost 0 bases, with 14 bases spanning the gap. CDR3 amino acids: CASEGVGSSYNEQFF. The CDR3 DNA reads as TGTGCCAGCGAAGGGGTCGGAAGCTCCTACAATGAGCAGTTCTTC.

The chain employs TRBV28 and TRBJ2-1; TRBD1 matches 7 bases. This CDR3 has 16 amino acids. Germline V gene lookup returns CDR1 MDHEN and CDR2 SYDVKM. The trim removed 1 base at V and 3 bases at J, leaving 6 bases unmatched. The DNA for the CDR3 is TGTGCCAGCAGTTTATATGGGACAGATCGCTACAATGAGCAGTTCTTC. Translation gives CASSLYGTDRYNEQFF.

The chain couples TRBV11-3 to TRBJ2-1; 13 positions match TRBD2. Germline V gene data show CDR1 as SGHNT and CDR2 as YENEEA. The V and J ends lost 4 bases and 5 bases, in that order; junction bases with no gene match: 5. CDR3 length equals 16 residues. CDR3 residues: CASSSGGLAGDNEQFF. CDR3 nucleotides: TGTGCCAGCAGCTCAGGCGGACTAGCGGGAGACAATGAGCAGTTCTTC.

The chain combines TRBV5-1 with TRBJ2-7; a weak D match, TRBD1 (5 bases). There are 14 residues in the CDR3. The ends were cut back, 2 bases at V and 5 bases at J, with 14 bases in the middle. Germline V gene sequence: CDR1 SGHRS, CDR2 YFSETQ. Here the CDR3 reads CASSFGQGSNEQYF. The CDR3 coding sequence is TGCGCCAGCAGCTTTGGTCAGGGTTCCAACGAGCAGTACTTC.

The rearrangement links TRBV6-5 to TRBJ1-2, with 7 bases matching TRBD1. The CDR3 runs 13 residues. Germline assignment: CDR1 MNHEY and CDR2 SVGAGI. V shed 0 bases and J 5 bases; nucleotides not matched to a gene: 0. In DNA, the CDR3 is TGTGCCAGCAGTTACTCACAGGGGTATGGCTACACCTTC. It translates to CASSYSQGYGYTF.

The chain recombines TRBV27 with TRBJ1-2; no firm D call. From germline, CDR1 is MNHEY and CDR2 SMNVEV (reference sequence). The CDR3 length is 17 residues. V shed 0 bases and J shed 0 bases, with 14 bases lying between them. DNA for the CDR3: TGTGCCAGCAGTTTATCGATCCGGAGTCCGTCTAACTATGGCTACACCTTC. Translation: CASSLSIRSPSNYGYTF.

V is TRBV6-1 and J is TRBJ2-7; 12 bases are a match to TRBD2. The CDR3 covers 15 residues. CDR1 is MNHNS and CDR2 is SASEGT in the germline V gene. V was clipped by 6 bases and J by 2 bases; unmatched bases: 5. CDR3 nucleotide sequence: TGTGCCAGCAGCCCTAGCGGGGGGGCGACCTACGAGCAGTACTTC. This gives the protein CASSPSGGATYEQYF.

CDR3: CASSGQGDISTLGYEQYF. CDR3 nucleotides: TGCGCCAGCAGCGGGCAGGGGGACATCAGTACCTTGGGGTACGAGCAGTACTTC. The V gene is TRBV10-2, the J gene TRBJ2-7; 7 bases match TRBD1. CDR3 size: 18 residues. From germline, CDR1 is WSHSY and CDR2 SAAADI. J gave up 4 bases and V 6 bases, and 21 bases lay outside the gene matches.

This chain connects TRBV5-3 to TRBJ2-7, with TRBD1 as a possible D gene (6 bases). TRBV5-3 is recorded as an ORF, its role being uncertain. CDR3 length: 20 amino acids. The V gene lost 4 bases and the J gene lost 3 bases, with 32 bases spanning the gap. In DNA form, the CDR3 reads TGTGCCAGAAGCCCCGAAATCAGGGGCGGCAGGGGCGGGCGGTACTACGAGCAGTACGTC. Encoded protein: CARSPEIRGGRGGRYYEQYV.

The genes are TRBV12-5 and TRBJ2-3; 12 bases map to TRBD2. This CDR3 is built from 16 residues. V was pared by 2 bases and J by 3 bases, with 3 bases of the junction left unmatched. Looked up from germline, CDR1 is LGHNT and CDR2 is FRNRAP. CDR3 sequence reads: CASGLKLAGGTDTQYF. CDR3 bases: TGTGCTAGTGGTTTGAAACTAGCGGGAGGTACAGATACGCAGTATTTT.

The V call is TRBV21-1, the J call TRBJ1-3. TRBV21-1 is noted as a pseudogene. The CDR3 is 14 amino acids. CDR3 DNA sequence: TGTGCCTCTCCCGCGCGGGCTCCTAGAAACACCATATATTTT. It specifies CASPARAPRNTIYF.

V is TRBV7-9 and J is TRBJ1-2, with D possibly matching TRBD1 (5 bases). Germline CDR1 reads SEHNR; CDR2 reads FQNEAQ (reference sequence). This CDR3 is 16 amino acids long. The V end was cut by 5 bases, the J end by 5 bases, with 21 bases between. The CDR3 loop is CASSTYERGRGYGYTF. DNA for the CDR3: TGTGCCAGCAGCACCTATGAGCGAGGACGGGGGTATGGCTACACCTTC.

This clone was seen just once. The chain employs TRBV11-3 and TRBJ2-1; D might be TRBD2 (5 bases). The CDR3 extends over 14 amino acids. CDR1 and CDR2 (germline): SGHNT, YENEEA. Trimming pared 4 bases from V and 1 base from J, leaving 8 bases between. This CDR3 reads CASSSRTSYNEQFF. As DNA, the CDR3 is TGTGCCAGCAGCTCTAGGACTTCCTACAATGAGCAGTTCTTC.

This CDR3 is CASSSTGDSGARYF. Written as DNA, the CDR3 is TGCGCCAGCAGCTCGACCGGCGATTCGGGTGCCAGGTACTTC. The chain recombines TRBV5-1 with TRBJ2-4; D is uncertain. This CDR3 contains 14 residues. V gave up 3 bases and J gave up 15 bases, with 22 bases separating them. From germline, CDR1 is SGHRS and CDR2 YFSETQ.

The genes are TRBV7-9 and TRBJ2-3; possibly TRBD2 for D (6 bases). CDR1 and CDR2 from the germline V gene are SEHNR and FQNEAQ (reference sequence). This CDR3 comprises 16 residues. The germline V and J ends were trimmed by 6 bases and 2 bases, with 18 bases remaining between them. CDR3 residues: CASSLLSIAATDTQYF. Here the CDR3 DNA reads TGTGCCAGCAGTCTCCTATCGATAGCGGCCACAGATACGCAGTATTTT.